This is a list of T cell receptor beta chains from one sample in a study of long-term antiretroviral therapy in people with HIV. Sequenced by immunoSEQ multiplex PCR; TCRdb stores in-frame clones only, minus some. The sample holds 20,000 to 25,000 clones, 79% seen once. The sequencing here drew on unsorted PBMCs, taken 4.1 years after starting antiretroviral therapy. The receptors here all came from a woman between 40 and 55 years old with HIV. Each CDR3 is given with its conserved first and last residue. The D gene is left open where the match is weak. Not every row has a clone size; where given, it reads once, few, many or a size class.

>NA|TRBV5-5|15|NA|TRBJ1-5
TGTGCCAGCAGCAAAGGGGAGAATAGCAATCAGCCCCAGCATTTT
CASSKGENSNQPQHF
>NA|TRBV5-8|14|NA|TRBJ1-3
TGTGCCAGCAGCTTAGTCGTCTCTGGAAACACCATATATTTT
CASSLVVSGNTIYF
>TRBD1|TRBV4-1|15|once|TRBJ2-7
TGCGCCAGCAGCCAACCGGGACAGGGGGCATACGAGCAGTACTTC
CASSQPGQGAYEQYF
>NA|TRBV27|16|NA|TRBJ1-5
TGTGCCAGCAGTCTCTCCGGGGGGTATAGCAATCAGCCCCAGCATTTT
CASSLSGGYSNQPQHF
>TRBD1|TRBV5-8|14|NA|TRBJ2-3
TGTGCCAGCAGCTTGTCAGGGGGCGCAGATACGCAGTATTTT
CASSLSGGADTQYF
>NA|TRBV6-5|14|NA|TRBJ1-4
TGTGCCAGCGCCACTACTCTTAAGGACGAAAAACTGTTTTTT
CASATTLKDEKLFF
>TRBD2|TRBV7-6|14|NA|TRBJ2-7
TGTGCCAGCGGTCGAGCGGGGGACTACTACGAGCAGTACTTC
CASGRAGDYYEQYF
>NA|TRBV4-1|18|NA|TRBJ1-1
TGCGCCAGCAGCCAAGATCTAATAGGTTCGGCGGGGAACACTGAAGCTTTCTTT
CASSQDLIGSAGNTEAFF
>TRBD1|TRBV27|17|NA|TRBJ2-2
TGTGCCAGCAGTTTATTTGGGCAGGGGGCCAACACCGGGGAGCTGTTTTTT
CASSLFGQGANTGELFF
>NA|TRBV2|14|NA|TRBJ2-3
TGTGCCTTTAAAACAGGAACTAGCACAGATACGCAGTATTTT
CAFKTGTSTDTQYF
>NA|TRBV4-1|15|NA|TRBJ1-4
TGCGCCAGCAGCCAAGATCCCACAGCTAATGAAAAACTGTTTTTT
CASSQDPTANEKLFF
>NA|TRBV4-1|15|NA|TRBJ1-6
TGCGCCAGCAGCCACGGGAGCTCCTATAATTCACCCCTCCACTTT
CASSHGSSYNSPLHF
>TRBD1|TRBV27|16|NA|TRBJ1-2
TGTGCCAGCAGTTTATTCTCCCCGAACAGGGACAGAGGCTACACCTTC
CASSLFSPNRDRGYTF
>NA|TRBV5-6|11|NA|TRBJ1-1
TGTGCCAGCAGCTGGGGGGGGGAAGCTTTCTTT
CASSWGGEAFF
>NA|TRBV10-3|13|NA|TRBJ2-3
TGTGCCATGCGGGGCCCTAGCACAGATACGCAGTATTTT
CAMRGPSTDTQYF
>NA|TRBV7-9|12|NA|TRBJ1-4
TGTGCCAGCAGCTTAGGCTATGAAAAACTGTTTTTT
CASSLGYEKLFF
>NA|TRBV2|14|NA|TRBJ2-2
TGTGCCAGCAGGGGACTCAGGGGCACCGGGGAGCTGTTTTTT
CASRGLRGTGELFF
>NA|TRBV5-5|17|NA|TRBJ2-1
TGTGCCAGCAGCCTTAACCGAGGGGCGGGCTCCTACAATGAGCAGTTCTTC
CASSLNRGAGSYNEQFF
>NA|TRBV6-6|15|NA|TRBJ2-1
TGTGCCAGCAGTTACGCGGTGAGATCCCACAATGAGCAGTTCTTC
CASSYAVRSHNEQFF
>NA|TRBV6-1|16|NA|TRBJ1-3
TGTGCCAGCAGTGAACGAGGGGGGGACTCTGGAAACACCATATATTTT
CASSERGGDSGNTIYF
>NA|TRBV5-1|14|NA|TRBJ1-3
TGCGCCAGCAGGATCAGTAGCTCTGGAAACACCATATATTTT
CASRISSSGNTIYF
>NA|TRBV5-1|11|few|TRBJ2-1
TGCGCCAGCAGCTTGGGCGGTGAGCAGTTCTTC
CASSLGGEQFF